This T cell receptor (beta chain) was sequenced for a study of blood T cell repertoires in COVID-19. Measured with immunoSEQ multiplex PCR; TCRdb has only the in-frame clones, and not every one. This table has roughly 230,000 clones, roughly 84% appearing once. Germline V lookup: CDR1 SGHDT, CDR2 YYEEEE. The length of the CDR3 is 12 residues. V lost 4 bases and J lost 5, with 6 bases in between. In its sample, this clone was seen a few times. This TCR derives from a man aged 50 to 60 with active or convalescent COVID-19. The chain links TRBV5-6 to TRBJ1-4; D uncertain. The sample comprised peripheral blood. In DNA, the CDR3 is TGTGCCAGCAGCCCTCGGAATGAAAAACTGTTTTTT. Protein: CASSPRNEKLFF.